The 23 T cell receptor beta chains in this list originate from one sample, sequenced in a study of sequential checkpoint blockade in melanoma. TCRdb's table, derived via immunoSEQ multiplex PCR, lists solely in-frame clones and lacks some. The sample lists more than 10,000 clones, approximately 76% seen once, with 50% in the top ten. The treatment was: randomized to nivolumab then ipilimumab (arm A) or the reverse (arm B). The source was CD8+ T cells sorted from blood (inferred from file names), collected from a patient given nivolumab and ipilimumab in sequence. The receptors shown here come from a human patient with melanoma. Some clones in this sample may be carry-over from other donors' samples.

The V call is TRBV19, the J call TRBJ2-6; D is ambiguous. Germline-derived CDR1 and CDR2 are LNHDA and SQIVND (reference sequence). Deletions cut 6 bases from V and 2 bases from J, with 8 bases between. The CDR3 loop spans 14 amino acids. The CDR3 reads CASRLTAGANVLTF. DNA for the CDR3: TGTGCCAGTAGGCTCACTGCTGGGGCCAACGTCCTGACTTTC.

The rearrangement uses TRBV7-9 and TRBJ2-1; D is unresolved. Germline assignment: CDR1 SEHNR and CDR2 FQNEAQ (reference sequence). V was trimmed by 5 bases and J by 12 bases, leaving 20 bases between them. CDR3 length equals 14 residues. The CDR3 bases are TGTGCCAGCAGCCCCGTTTACTCCCATCATGGGCAGTTCTTC. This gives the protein CASSPVYSHHGQFF.

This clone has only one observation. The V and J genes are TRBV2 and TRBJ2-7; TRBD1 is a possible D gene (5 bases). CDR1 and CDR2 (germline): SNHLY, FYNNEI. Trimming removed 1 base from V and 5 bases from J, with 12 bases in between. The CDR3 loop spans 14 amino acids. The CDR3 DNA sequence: TGTGCCAGCAGTGAAGTTTTCAGGGCCGACGAGCAGTACTTC. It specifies CASSEVFRADEQYF.

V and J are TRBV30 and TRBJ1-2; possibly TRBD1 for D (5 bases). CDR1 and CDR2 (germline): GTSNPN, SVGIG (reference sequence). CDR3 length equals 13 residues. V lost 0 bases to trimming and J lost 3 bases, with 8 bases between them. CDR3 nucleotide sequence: TGTGCCTGGAGTGTACGGGGGGACTATGGCTACACCTTC. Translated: CAWSVRGDYGYTF.

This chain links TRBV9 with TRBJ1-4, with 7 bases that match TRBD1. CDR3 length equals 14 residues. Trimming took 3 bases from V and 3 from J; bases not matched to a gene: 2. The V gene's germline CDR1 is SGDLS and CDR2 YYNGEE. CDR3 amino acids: CASSAGGSNEKLFF. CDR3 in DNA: TGTGCCAGCAGCGCAGGGGGGTCTAATGAAAAACTGTTTTTT.

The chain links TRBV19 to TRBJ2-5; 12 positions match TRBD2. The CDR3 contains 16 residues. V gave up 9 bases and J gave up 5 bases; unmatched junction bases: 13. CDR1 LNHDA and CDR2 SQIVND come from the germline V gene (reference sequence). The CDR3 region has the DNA TGTGCCAGCCAGACTAGCGGGGGCCACTCCCTGGAGACCCAGTACTTC. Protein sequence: CASQTSGGHSLETQYF.

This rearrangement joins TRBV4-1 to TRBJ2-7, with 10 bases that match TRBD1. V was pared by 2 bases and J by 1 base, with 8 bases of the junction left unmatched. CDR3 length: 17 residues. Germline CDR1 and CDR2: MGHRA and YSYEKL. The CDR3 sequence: CASSQYTGTGVSYEQYF. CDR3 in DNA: TGCGCCAGCAGCCAATATACCGGGACAGGGGTTTCCTACGAGCAGTACTTC.

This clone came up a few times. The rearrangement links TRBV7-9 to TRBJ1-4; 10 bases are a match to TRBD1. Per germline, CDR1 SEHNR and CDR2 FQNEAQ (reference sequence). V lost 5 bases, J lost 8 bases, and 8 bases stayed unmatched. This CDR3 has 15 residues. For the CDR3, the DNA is TGTGCCAGCAGCATCCGGGACAGGGGCGACGAAAAACTGTTTTTT. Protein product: CASSIRDRGDEKLFF.

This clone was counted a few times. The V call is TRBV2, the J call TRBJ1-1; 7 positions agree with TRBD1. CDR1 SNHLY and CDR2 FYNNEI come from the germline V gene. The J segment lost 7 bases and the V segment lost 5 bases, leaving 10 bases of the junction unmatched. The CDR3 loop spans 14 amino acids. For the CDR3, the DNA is TGTGCCAGCAGTCTTAGAACAGGGGCCGGTGAAGCTTTCTTT. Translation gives CASSLRTGAGEAFF.

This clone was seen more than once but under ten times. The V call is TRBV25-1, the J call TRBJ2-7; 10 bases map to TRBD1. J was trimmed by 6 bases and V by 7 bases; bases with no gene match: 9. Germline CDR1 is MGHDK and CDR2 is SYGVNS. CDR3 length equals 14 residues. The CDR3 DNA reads TGTGCCAGCACACGAGGGACAGGGGCGGCCGAGCAGTACTTC. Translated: CASTRGTGAAEQYF.

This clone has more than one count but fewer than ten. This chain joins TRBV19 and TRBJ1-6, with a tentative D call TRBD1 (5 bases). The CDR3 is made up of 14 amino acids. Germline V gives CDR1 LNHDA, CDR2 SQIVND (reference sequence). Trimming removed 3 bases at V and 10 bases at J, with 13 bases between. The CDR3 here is CASSIGQGGSPLHF. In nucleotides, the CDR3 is TGTGCCAGTAGTATCGGGCAGGGAGGATCACCCCTCCACTTT.

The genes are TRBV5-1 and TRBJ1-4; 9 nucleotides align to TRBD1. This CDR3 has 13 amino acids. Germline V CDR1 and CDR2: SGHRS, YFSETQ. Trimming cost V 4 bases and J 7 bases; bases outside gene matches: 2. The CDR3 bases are TGCGCCAGCAGCCAGACAGGGGGTGAAAAACTGTTTTTT. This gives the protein CASSQTGGEKLFF.

CDR3 DNA: TGTGCCAGCAGCTTGTCCCGGGGGGTCGCCTACGAGCAGTACTTC. Protein product: CASSLSRGVAYEQYF. This chain uses TRBV5-6 with TRBJ2-7, with 7 bases lining up with TRBD2. Germline V gives CDR1 SGHDT, CDR2 YYEEEE. The CDR3 loop spans 15 amino acids. The V gene end was trimmed by 1 base and the J gene end by 2 bases; junction bases not matched to a gene: 6.

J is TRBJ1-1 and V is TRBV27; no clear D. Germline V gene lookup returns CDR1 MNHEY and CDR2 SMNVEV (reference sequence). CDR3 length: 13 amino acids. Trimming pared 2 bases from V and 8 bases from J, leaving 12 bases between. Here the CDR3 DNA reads TGTGCCAGCAGTTTAAATCACCTAGACGAAGCTTTCTTT. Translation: CASSLNHLDEAFF.

CDR3 in amino acids: CASSLRQGPANEQFF. In DNA form, the CDR3 reads TGTGCCAGCAGCTTAAGACAGGGACCCGCAAATGAGCAGTTCTTC. The chain is built from TRBV7-6 and TRBJ2-1, with 7 positions matching TRBD1. The trim removed 2 bases at V and 7 bases at J, leaving 8 bases unmatched. Germline V gene data show CDR1 as SGHVS and CDR2 as FNYEAQ. The CDR3 totals 15 residues.

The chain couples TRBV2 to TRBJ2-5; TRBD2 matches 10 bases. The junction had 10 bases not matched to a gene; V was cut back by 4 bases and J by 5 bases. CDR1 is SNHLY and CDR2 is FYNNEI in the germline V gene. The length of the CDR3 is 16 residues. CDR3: CASSVAQRGGRETQYF. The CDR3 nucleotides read TGTGCCAGCAGTGTGGCGCAGCGGGGGGGCCGGGAGACCCAGTACTTC.

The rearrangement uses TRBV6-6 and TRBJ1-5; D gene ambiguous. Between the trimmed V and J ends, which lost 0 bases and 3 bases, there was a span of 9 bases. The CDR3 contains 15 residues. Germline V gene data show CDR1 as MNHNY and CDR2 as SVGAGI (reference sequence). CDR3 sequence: CASSYSRGFNQPQHF. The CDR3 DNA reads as TGTGCCAGCAGTTACTCACGGGGATTCAATCAGCCCCAGCATTTT.

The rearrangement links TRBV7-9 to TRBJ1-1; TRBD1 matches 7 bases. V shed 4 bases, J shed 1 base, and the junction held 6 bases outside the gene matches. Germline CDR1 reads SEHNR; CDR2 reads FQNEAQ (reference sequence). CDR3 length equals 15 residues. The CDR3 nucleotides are TGTGCCAGCAGCTCGGGACAGTGGCAGAACACTGAAGCTTTCTTT. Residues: CASSSGQWQNTEAFF.

The DNA for the CDR3 is TGCAGTGCTAGACCGACAGGGGAAGCTTTCTTT. It codes for CSARPTGEAFF. J is TRBJ1-1 and V is TRBV20-1; TRBD1 matches at 7 bases. Germline CDR1 reads DFQATT; CDR2 reads SNEGSKA (reference sequence). V was clipped by 2 bases and J by 8 bases; unmatched bases: 2. CDR3 size: 11 residues.

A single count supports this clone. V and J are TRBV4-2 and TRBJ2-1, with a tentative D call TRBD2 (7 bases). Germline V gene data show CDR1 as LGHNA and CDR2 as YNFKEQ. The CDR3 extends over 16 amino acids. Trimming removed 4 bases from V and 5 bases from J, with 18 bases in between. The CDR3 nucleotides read TGTGCCAGCAGCCCACACGGGGGGCGGGGAAACAATGAGCAGTTCTTC. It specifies CASSPHGGRGNNEQFF.

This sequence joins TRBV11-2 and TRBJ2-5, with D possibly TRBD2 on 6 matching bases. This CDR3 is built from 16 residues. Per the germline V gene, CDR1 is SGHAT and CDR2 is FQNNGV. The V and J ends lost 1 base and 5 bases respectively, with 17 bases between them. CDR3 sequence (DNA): TGTGCCAGCAGCTTAGGAGCGGGCGGGGTCGGCGAGACCCAGTACTTC. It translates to CASSLGAGGVGETQYF.

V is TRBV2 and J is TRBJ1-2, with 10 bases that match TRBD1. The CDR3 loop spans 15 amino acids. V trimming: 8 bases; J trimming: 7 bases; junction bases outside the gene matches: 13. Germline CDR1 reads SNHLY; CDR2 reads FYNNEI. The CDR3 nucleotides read TGTGCCAGCGGCGAGACAGGGGGCCCAGGCGGTGGCTACACCTTC. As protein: CASGETGGPGGGYTF.

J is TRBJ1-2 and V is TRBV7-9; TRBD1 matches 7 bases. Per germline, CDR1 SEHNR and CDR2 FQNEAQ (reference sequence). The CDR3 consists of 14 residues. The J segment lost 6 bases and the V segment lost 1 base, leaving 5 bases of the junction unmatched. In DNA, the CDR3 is TGTGCCAGCAGCTTAGAGGGGGCCTCGAATGGCTACACCTTC. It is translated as CASSLEGASNGYTF.